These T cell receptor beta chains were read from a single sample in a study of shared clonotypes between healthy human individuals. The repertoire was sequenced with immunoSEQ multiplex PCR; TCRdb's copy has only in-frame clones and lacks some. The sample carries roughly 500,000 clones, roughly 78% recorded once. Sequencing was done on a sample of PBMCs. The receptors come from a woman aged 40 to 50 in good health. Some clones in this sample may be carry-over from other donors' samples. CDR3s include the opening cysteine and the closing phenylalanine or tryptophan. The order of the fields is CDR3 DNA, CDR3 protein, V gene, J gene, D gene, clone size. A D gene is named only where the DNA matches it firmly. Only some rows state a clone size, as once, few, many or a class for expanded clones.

CDR3 DNA: TGTGCCAGCAGCGCGGGACAGGGTAATACCGGGGAGCTGTTTTTT; CDR3 protein: CASSAGQGNTGELFF; V gene: TRBV7-6; J gene: TRBJ2-2; D gene: TRBD1; clone size: .
CDR3 DNA: TGTGCCAGCAGTTTCCCTCGGGGCAGAGTAGCCAAAAACATTCAGTACTTC; CDR3 protein: CASSFPRGRVAKNIQYF; V gene: TRBV28; J gene: TRBJ2-4; D gene: .; clone size: .
CDR3 DNA: TGTGCCAGCAGTGAATTTAGGGTTAATGAAAAACTGTTTTTT; CDR3 protein: CASSEFRVNEKLFF; V gene: TRBV6-1; J gene: TRBJ1-4; D gene: .; clone size: .
CDR3 DNA: TGTGCCAGCAGCGTATCGCGGTCGGGGAATTCACCCCTCCACTTT; CDR3 protein: CASSVSRSGNSPLHF; V gene: TRBV9; J gene: TRBJ1-6; D gene: .; clone size: .
CDR3 DNA: TGCGCCAGCAGCTTGGGAGGCAGGGTGGCGGAGGAGCAGTACTTC; CDR3 protein: CASSLGGRVAEEQYF; V gene: TRBV5-1; J gene: TRBJ2-7; D gene: .; clone size: .
CDR3 DNA: TGTGCCAGCAGTTCAAACAGGGGCACTGAAGCTTTCTTT; CDR3 protein: CASSSNRGTEAFF; V gene: TRBV5-4; J gene: TRBJ1-1; D gene: TRBD1; clone size: .
CDR3 DNA: TGTGCCAGCAAAAGGGGGACTAGCGACTTGAATGAGCAGTTCTTC; CDR3 protein: CASKRGTSDLNEQFF; V gene: TRBV19; J gene: TRBJ2-1; D gene: TRBD2; clone size: .
CDR3 DNA: TGTGCCAGCAGCCCGGACGACGGGGAGCTGTTTTTT; CDR3 protein: CASSPDDGELFF; V gene: TRBV7-7; J gene: TRBJ2-2; D gene: .; clone size: .
CDR3 DNA: TGTGCCAGCAGCTTGTCGTGGACAGGCCAACAGGAGACCCAGTACTTC; CDR3 protein: CASSLSWTGQQETQYF; V gene: TRBV11-2; J gene: TRBJ2-5; D gene: TRBD1; clone size: .
CDR3 DNA: TGTGCCAGCACCGAAAGCGGACAGGGGGGACACCTTAACTATGGCTACACCTTC; CDR3 protein: CASTESGQGGHLNYGYTF; V gene: TRBV28; J gene: TRBJ1-2; D gene: TRBD1; clone size: .
CDR3 DNA: TGTGCCAGCTCACCTAACTACGGGACTAGCTTTGAGCAGTTCTTC; CDR3 protein: CASSPNYGTSFEQFF; V gene: TRBV18; J gene: TRBJ2-1; D gene: TRBD2; clone size: .
CDR3 DNA: TGTGCCAGCAGCCCTAGCGGGATGAGGACAGATACGCAGTATTTT; CDR3 protein: CASSPSGMRTDTQYF; V gene: TRBV7-3; J gene: TRBJ2-3; D gene: TRBD2; clone size: once
CDR3 DNA: TGTGCCAGCAGCTTGTTAGTCGGGACGGGCACCGGGGAGCTGTTTTTT; CDR3 protein: CASSLLVGTGTGELFF; V gene: TRBV5-4; J gene: TRBJ2-2; D gene: .; clone size: .
CDR3 DNA: TGTGCCAGCAGCTATCTAAGGGCCTTAGCCCCTGAGCAGTACTTC; CDR3 protein: CASSYLRALAPEQYF; V gene: TRBV7-3; J gene: TRBJ2-5; D gene: .; clone size: once
CDR3 DNA: TGTGCCAGCAGCTTACAGCCCGGGGGCAGGGGGGAGACCCAGTACTTC; CDR3 protein: CASSLQPGGRGETQYF; V gene: TRBV7-2; J gene: TRBJ2-5; D gene: .; clone size: .
CDR3 DNA: TGTGCCAGCAGCTTTCCGGGAGGCGCAGATACGCAGTATTTT; CDR3 protein: CASSFPGGADTQYF; V gene: TRBV7-9; J gene: TRBJ2-3; D gene: TRBD2; clone size: .
CDR3 DNA: TGCAGCGTTATGGTCTACGAGCAGTACTTC; CDR3 protein: CSVMVYEQYF; V gene: TRBV29-1; J gene: TRBJ2-7; D gene: .; clone size: .
CDR3 DNA: TGTGCCAGCAGCGTAGGTGGGAGGGCCGAGGCCGGGGAGCTGTTTTTT; CDR3 protein: CASSVGGRAEAGELFF; V gene: TRBV9; J gene: TRBJ2-2; D gene: TRBD2; clone size: few
CDR3 DNA: TGTGCCAGGGAGAAGGGACGGAGTAACACCGGGGAGCTGTTTTTT; CDR3 protein: CAREKGRSNTGELFF; V gene: TRBV27; J gene: TRBJ2-2; D gene: .; clone size: few
CDR3 DNA: TGCGCCAGCAGCCAAGACGTTTGGGCGGACTCCTACAATGAGCAGTTCTTC; CDR3 protein: CASSQDVWADSYNEQFF; V gene: TRBV4-3; J gene: TRBJ2-1; D gene: .; clone size: once
CDR3 DNA: TGTGCCATCAGTGAGTCAGGGCGGGCGAGGGACACCGGGGAGCTGTTTTTT; CDR3 protein: CAISESGRARDTGELFF; V gene: TRBV10-3; J gene: TRBJ2-2; D gene: .; clone size: .
CDR3 DNA: TGTGCCAGTCTCGGACTAGCGGAGGGCGACACCGGGGAGCTGTTTTTT; CDR3 protein: CASLGLAEGDTGELFF; V gene: TRBV28; J gene: TRBJ2-2; D gene: TRBD2; clone size: .
CDR3 DNA: TGTGCCAGTAGTCGTCGGACTAGCGGTTACAATGAGCAGTTCTTC; CDR3 protein: CASSRRTSGYNEQFF; V gene: TRBV19; J gene: TRBJ2-1; D gene: TRBD2; clone size: .
CDR3 DNA: TGTGCCAGCAGCCAAAGGCTGGGGGAGCTGTTTTTT; CDR3 protein: CASSQRLGELFF; V gene: TRBV7-3; J gene: TRBJ2-2; D gene: .; clone size: .
CDR3 DNA: TGCAGCGCCACCGGGACAGGGCCCTACGAGCAGTACTTC; CDR3 protein: CSATGTGPYEQYF; V gene: TRBV29-1; J gene: TRBJ2-7; D gene: TRBD1; clone size: .
CDR3 DNA: TGTGCCAGTAAACCGGACAGGGGCCGCTACGAGCAGTACTTC; CDR3 protein: CASKPDRGRYEQYF; V gene: TRBV4-2; J gene: TRBJ2-7; D gene: TRBD1; clone size: .
CDR3 DNA: TGTGCCAGCAGTGAATTAGGGCAGGGACGCACAGATACGCAGTATTTT; CDR3 protein: CASSELGQGRTDTQYF; V gene: TRBV25-1; J gene: TRBJ2-3; D gene: .; clone size: .
CDR3 DNA: TGTGCCAGCAGTTTGGGGGCAGGGAGGTACGAGCAGTACTTC; CDR3 protein: CASSLGAGRYEQYF; V gene: TRBV27; J gene: TRBJ2-7; D gene: .; clone size: .
CDR3 DNA: TGCAGCGTTTATGGGCAGGGCGATGAGCAGTTCTTC; CDR3 protein: CSVYGQGDEQFF; V gene: TRBV29-1; J gene: TRBJ2-1; D gene: .; clone size: .
CDR3 DNA: TGTGCCAGCAGTGAACAAACTAGACTCTACAATGAGCAGTTCTTC; CDR3 protein: CASSEQTRLYNEQFF; V gene: TRBV2; J gene: TRBJ2-1; D gene: .; clone size: .
CDR3 DNA: TGTGCCAGCAGCCCTCGACAGAACACCGGGGAGCTGTTTTTT; CDR3 protein: CASSPRQNTGELFF; V gene: TRBV7-3; J gene: TRBJ2-2; D gene: .; clone size: .
CDR3 DNA: TGTGCCAGCTCACCGGGGCTAGCGGCACGACTCTCCTACAATGAGCAGTTCTTC; CDR3 protein: CASSPGLAARLSYNEQFF; V gene: TRBV18; J gene: TRBJ2-1; D gene: TRBD2; clone size: .
CDR3 DNA: TGTGCCAGCAGTGACTCAGCGGGGGCTCAGCCCCAGCATTTT; CDR3 protein: CASSDSAGAQPQHF; V gene: TRBV6-4; J gene: TRBJ1-5; D gene: .; clone size: many
CDR3 DNA: TGTGCCAGTAGTATCGGGGCTAGTCGAAGCACAGATACGCAGTATTTT; CDR3 protein: CASSIGASRSTDTQYF; V gene: TRBV19; J gene: TRBJ2-3; D gene: .; clone size: .
CDR3 DNA: TGTGCCAGCAGTGACGGCGCAAACACCGGGGAGCTGTTTTTT; CDR3 protein: CASSDGANTGELFF; V gene: TRBV6-4; J gene: TRBJ2-2; D gene: .; clone size: .
CDR3 DNA: TGTGCCAGCAGCTTACGACGCGCTAGCGATGAGCAGTTCTTC; CDR3 protein: CASSLRRASDEQFF; V gene: TRBV7-3; J gene: TRBJ2-1; D gene: .; clone size: .
CDR3 DNA: TGTGCCAGCAGTTCCGACGACAGAACTGAAGCTTTCTTT; CDR3 protein: CASSSDDRTEAFF; V gene: TRBV2; J gene: TRBJ1-1; D gene: .; clone size: .
CDR3 DNA: TGTGCCAGCAGTGAATATTCGGGGGAACAGCCCCAGCATTTT; CDR3 protein: CASSEYSGEQPQHF; V gene: TRBV6-1; J gene: TRBJ1-5; D gene: .; clone size: .
CDR3 DNA: TGTGCCAGCAGCTTAAGTACTAGCGGGACCGGGGAGCAGTACTTC; CDR3 protein: CASSLSTSGTGEQYF; V gene: TRBV7-3; J gene: TRBJ2-7; D gene: TRBD2; clone size: .
CDR3 DNA: TGTGCCAGCAGCTTGGGACAGGGGCGGGATGAAAAACTGTTTTTT; CDR3 protein: CASSLGQGRDEKLFF; V gene: TRBV5-5; J gene: TRBJ1-4; D gene: TRBD1; clone size: .
CDR3 DNA: TGCGCCAGCAGCTTACGGGAACCAAGGGAGACCCAGTACTTC; CDR3 protein: CASSLREPRETQYF; V gene: TRBV5-1; J gene: TRBJ2-5; D gene: .; clone size: .
CDR3 DNA: TGTGCCAGCAGCCGTAGTGGACAGGGGCACACTGAAGCTTTCTTT; CDR3 protein: CASSRSGQGHTEAFF; V gene: TRBV7-2; J gene: TRBJ1-1; D gene: TRBD1; clone size: .
CDR3 DNA: TGTGCCAGTACCCTTGGACAGAGCTCTAAAGCTTTCTTT; CDR3 protein: CASTLGQSSKAFF; V gene: TRBV19; J gene: TRBJ1-1; D gene: .; clone size: .
CDR3 DNA: TGTGCCAGCAGTTACCCGGGGACCTATACGCAGTATTTT; CDR3 protein: CASSYPGTYTQYF; V gene: TRBV6-5; J gene: TRBJ2-3; D gene: .; clone size: .
CDR3 DNA: TGTGCCAGCGGCGGGAGCTCCTACAATGAGCAGTTCTTC; CDR3 protein: CASGGSSYNEQFF; V gene: TRBV9; J gene: TRBJ2-1; D gene: TRBD2; clone size: once
CDR3 DNA: TGTGCCAGCAGTGAGGGACCTTATGGCTACACCTTC; CDR3 protein: CASSEGPYGYTF; V gene: TRBV6-1; J gene: TRBJ1-2; D gene: .; clone size: .